Given below is one T cell receptor (beta chain) in context. Its antigen remains unknown. This sample was taken from a study of T-cell reconstitution after alpha-beta-depleted transplantation in children. TCRbeta library construction was performed incorporating unique molecular identifiers. TCRdb reprocessed the PCR reads with MiXCR, giving one entry per CDR3 protein. Here the sample spans 70,000 to 95,000 distinct CDR3 sequences, roughly 18% being singletons. V lost 0 bases to trimming and J lost 3 bases, with 13 bases between them. The CDR3 spans 16 residues. Germline V CDR1 and CDR2: SGHRS, YFSETQ. Whole-study findings and limits: It was surviving recipient T cells and thymic progenitors that gave some patients high TCRbeta diversity at day 60. About two months after transplant, alpha-beta T cells reportedly came from several hundred expanded graft clones. T-cell counts and diversity were attributed mostly to newly produced T cells one year after transplant.

The V gene is TRBV5-1, the J gene TRBJ2-1; possible D gene TRBD1, 6 bases. The sequence was collected from a male patient between 2 and 10 years old who had a stem cell transplant for acute lymphoblastic leukemia, so the T cells may come from the graft donor. Sample: PBMCs, mostly from graft donor cells, taken 360 days after TCRalphabeta/CD19-depleted stem cell transplant. The CDR3 here is CASSLGEGGYYNEQFF. The CDR3, as DNA: TGCGCCAGCAGCTTGGGGGAAGGGGGATACTACAATGAGCAGTTCTTC.